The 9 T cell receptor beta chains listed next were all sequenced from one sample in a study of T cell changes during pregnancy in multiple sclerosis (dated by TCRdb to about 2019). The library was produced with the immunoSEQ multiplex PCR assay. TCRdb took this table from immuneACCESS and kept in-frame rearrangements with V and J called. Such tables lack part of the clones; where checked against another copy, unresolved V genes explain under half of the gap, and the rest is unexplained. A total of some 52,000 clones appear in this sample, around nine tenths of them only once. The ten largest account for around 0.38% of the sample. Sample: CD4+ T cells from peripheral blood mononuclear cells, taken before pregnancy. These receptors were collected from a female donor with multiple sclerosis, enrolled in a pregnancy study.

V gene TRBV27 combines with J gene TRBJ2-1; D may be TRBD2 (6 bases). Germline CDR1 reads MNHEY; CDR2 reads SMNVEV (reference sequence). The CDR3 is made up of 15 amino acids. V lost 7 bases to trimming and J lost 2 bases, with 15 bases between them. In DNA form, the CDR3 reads TGTGCCAGCACCGGACTACCTCCTACCTACAATGAGCAGTTCTTC. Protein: CASTGLPPTYNEQFF.

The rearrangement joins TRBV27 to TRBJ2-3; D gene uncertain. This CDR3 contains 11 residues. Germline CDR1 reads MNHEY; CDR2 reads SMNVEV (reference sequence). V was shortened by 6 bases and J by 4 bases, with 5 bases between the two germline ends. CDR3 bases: TGTGCCAGCAGAGAGGCAGATACGCAGTATTTT. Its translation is CASREADTQYF.

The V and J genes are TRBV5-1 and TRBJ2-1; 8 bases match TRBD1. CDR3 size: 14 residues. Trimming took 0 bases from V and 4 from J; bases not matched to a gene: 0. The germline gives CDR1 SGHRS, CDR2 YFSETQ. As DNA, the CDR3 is TGCGCCAGCAGCTTGGGGGACAGGTACAATGAGCAGTTCTTC. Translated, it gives CASSLGDRYNEQFF.

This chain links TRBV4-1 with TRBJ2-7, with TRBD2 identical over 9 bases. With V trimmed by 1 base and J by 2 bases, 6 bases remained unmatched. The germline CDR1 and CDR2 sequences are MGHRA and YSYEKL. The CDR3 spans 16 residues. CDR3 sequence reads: CASSQGPGLAAYEQYF. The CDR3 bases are TGCGCCAGCAGCCAAGGCCCGGGACTAGCTGCCTACGAGCAGTACTTC.

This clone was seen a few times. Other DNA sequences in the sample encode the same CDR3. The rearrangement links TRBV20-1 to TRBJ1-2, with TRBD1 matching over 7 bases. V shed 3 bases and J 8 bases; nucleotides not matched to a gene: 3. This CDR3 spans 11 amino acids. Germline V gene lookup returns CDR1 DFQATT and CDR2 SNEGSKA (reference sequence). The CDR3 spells CSARQGEGYTF. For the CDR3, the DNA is TGCAGTGCTAGGCAGGGGGAAGGCTACACCTTC.

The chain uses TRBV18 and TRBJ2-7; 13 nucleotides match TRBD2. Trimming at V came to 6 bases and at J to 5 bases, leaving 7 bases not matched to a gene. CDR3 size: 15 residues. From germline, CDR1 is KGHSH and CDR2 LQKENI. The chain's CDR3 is CASSRTSGRPDEQYF. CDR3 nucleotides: TGTGCCAGCTCGAGGACTAGCGGGAGACCCGACGAGCAGTACTTC.

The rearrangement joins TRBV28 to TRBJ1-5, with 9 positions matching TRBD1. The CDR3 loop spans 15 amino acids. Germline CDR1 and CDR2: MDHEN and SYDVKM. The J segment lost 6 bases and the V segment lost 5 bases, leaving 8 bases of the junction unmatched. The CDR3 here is CASSNPQGAFQPQHF. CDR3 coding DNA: TGTGCCAGCAGTAACCCACAGGGGGCGTTTCAGCCCCAGCATTTT. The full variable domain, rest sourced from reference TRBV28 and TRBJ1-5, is DVKVTQSSRYLVKRTGEKVFLECVQDMDHENMFWYRQDPGLGLRLIYFSYDVKMKEKGDIPEGYSVSREKKERFSLILESASTNQTSMYLCASSNPQGAFQPQHFGDGTRLSIL.

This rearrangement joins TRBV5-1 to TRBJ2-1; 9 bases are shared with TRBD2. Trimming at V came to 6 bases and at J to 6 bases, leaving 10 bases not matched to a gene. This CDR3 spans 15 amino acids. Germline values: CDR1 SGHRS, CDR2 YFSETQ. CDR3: CASTGTSLTSNEQFF. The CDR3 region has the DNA TGCGCCAGCACCGGGACTAGCCTGACTTCCAATGAGCAGTTCTTC.

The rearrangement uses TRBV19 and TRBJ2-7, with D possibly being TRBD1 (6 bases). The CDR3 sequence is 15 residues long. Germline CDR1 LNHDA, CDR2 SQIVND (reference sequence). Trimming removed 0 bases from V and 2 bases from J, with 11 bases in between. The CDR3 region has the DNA TGTGCCAGTAGTATAGACGCCAGGGGAACCTACGAGCAGTACTTC. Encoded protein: CASSIDARGTYEQYF.